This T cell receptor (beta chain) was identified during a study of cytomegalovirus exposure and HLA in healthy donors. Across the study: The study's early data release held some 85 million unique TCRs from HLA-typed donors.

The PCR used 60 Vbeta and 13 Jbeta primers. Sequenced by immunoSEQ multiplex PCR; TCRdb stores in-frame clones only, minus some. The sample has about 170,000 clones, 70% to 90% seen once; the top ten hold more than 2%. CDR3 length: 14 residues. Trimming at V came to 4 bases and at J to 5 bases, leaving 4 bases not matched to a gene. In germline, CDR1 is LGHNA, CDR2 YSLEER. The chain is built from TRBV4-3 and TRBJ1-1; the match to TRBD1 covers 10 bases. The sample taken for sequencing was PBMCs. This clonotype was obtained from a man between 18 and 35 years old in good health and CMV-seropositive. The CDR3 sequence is CASSRDRGQTEAFF. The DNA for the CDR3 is TGCGCCAGCAGCCGAGACAGGGGGCAAACTGAAGCTTTCTTT.